The 4 T cell receptor beta chains below come from one sample, sequenced in a study of shared clonotypes between healthy human individuals. Clones were sequenced by immunoSEQ multiplex PCR, and TCRdb holds only the in-frame ones, with some missing. The table has fewer than 1.6 million clones, approximately 98.5% seen once. Sequencing was performed on naive CD4+ T cells sorted from blood. Subset indicated: CD45RA+ positively selected. These receptors all come from a man aged 25 to 40 in good health.

J is TRBJ2-3 and V is TRBV14; D assignment may be TRBD1 or TRBD2 (5 bases each). Between the trimmed V and J ends, which lost 6 bases and 2 bases, there was a span of 30 bases. The CDR3 extends over 20 amino acids. CDR1 is SGHDN, CDR2 FVKESK, per germline. The CDR3 reads CASSRFARLGTQSFTDTQYF. The CDR3 DNA is TGTGCCAGCAGTCGATTCGCGAGACTCGGGACCCAATCCTTCACAGATACGCAGTATTTT.

In nucleotides, the CDR3 is TGTGCCAGCATAATAGGGGGCCCACAAGAGACCCAGTACTTC. Protein product: CASIIGGPQETQYF. The chain uses TRBV6-1 and TRBJ2-5; 7 bases match TRBD1. Trimming removed 7 bases from V and 2 bases from J; junction bases left unmatched: 7. The CDR3 extends over 14 amino acids. Looked up from germline, CDR1 is MNHNS and CDR2 is SASEGT.

The genes are TRBV28 and TRBJ2-2; TRBD1 agrees at 8 bases. The trim removed 5 bases at V and 6 bases at J, leaving 8 bases unmatched. The CDR3 totals 15 residues. CDR1 and CDR2 from the germline V gene are MDHEN and SYDVKM. The CDR3 DNA is TGTGCCAGCAGTCCGGGACAGGTAATCGCCGGGGAGCTGTTTTTT. Its translation: CASSPGQVIAGELFF.

The V and J genes are TRBV18 and TRBJ1-1; tentative D call: TRBD1 (5 bases). V was pared by 2 bases and J by 1 base, with 14 bases between. The CDR3 consists of 16 residues. Germline V CDR1 and CDR2: KGHSH, LQKENI. The CDR3, as DNA: TGTGCCAGCTCACCATTTGGGGGAGGTTCGAACACTGAAGCTTTCTTT. It codes for CASSPFGGGSNTEAFF.